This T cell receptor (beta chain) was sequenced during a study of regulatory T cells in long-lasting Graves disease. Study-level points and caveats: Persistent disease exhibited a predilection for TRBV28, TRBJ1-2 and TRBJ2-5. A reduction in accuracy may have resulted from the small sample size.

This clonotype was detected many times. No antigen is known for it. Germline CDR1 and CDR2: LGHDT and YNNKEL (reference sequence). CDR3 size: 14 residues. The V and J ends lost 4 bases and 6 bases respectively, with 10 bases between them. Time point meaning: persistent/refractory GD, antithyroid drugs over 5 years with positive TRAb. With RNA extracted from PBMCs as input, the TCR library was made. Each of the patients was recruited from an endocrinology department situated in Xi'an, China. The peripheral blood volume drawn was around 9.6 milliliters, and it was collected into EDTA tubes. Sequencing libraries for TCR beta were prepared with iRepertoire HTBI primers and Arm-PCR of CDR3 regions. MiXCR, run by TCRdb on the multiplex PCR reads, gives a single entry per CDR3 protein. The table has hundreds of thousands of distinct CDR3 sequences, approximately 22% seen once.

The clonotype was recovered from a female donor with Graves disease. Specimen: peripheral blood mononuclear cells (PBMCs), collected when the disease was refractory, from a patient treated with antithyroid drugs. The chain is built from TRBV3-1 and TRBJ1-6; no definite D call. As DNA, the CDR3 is TGTGCCAGCAGCCCGACATTCACTAATTCACCCCTCCACTTT. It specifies CASSPTFTNSPLHF.